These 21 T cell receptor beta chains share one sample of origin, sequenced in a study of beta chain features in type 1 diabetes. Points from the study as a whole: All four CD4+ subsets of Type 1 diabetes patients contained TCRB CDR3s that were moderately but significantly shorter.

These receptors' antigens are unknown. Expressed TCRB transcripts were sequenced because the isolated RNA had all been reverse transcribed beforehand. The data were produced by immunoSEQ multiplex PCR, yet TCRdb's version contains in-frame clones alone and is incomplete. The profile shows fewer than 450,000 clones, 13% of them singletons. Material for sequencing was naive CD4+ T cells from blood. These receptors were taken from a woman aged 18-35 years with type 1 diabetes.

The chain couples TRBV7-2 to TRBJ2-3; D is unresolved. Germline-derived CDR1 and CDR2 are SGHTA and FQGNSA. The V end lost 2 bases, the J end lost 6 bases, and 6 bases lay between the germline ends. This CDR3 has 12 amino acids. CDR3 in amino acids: CASSLISDTQYF. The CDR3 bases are TGTGCCAGCAGCTTAATATCGGATACGCAGTATTTT.

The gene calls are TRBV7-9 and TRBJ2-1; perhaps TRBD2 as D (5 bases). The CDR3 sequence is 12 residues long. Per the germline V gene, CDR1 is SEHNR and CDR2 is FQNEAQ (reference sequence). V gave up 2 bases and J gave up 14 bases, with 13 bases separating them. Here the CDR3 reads CASSLSLGAKFF. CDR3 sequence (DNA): TGTGCCAGCAGCTTAAGTTTGGGAGCCAAGTTCTTC.

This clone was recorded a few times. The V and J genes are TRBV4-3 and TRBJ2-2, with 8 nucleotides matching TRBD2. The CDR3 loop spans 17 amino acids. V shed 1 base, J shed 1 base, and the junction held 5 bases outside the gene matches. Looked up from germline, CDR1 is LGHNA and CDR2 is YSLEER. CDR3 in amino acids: CASSQGLAIGNTGELFF. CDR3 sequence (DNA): TGCGCCAGCAGCCAAGGACTAGCGATCGGGAACACCGGGGAGCTGTTTTTT.

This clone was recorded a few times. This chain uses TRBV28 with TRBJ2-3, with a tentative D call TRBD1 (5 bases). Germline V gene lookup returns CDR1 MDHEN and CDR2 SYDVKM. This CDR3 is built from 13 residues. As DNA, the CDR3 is TGTGCGGCCCAGGGTTCTATCACAGATACGCAGTATTTT. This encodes CAAQGSITDTQYF.

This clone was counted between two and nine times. CDR3 bases: TGTGCCAGCAGTTGGGTGGGTGCTTGGCGGGAGGGCGTAGATGAGCAGTTCTTC. This sequence encodes CASSWVGAWREGVDEQFF. The chain combines TRBV27 with TRBJ2-1, with 9 bases aligning to TRBD2. V trimming: 4 bases; J trimming: 8 bases; junction bases outside the gene matches: 18. The CDR3 is 18 residues long. CDR1 MNHEY and CDR2 SMNVEV come from the germline V gene (reference sequence).

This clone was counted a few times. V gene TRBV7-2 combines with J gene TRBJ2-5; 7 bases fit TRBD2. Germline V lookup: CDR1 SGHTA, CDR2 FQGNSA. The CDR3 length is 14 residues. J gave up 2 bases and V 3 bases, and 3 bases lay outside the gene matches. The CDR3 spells CASSFGLVQETQYF. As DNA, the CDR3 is TGTGCCAGCAGCTTCGGACTAGTTCAAGAGACCCAGTACTTC.

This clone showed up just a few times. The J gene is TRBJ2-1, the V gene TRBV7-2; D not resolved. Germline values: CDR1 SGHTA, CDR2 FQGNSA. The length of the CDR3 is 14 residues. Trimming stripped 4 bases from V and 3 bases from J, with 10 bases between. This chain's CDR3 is CASSSPGIYNEQFF. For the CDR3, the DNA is TGTGCCAGCAGCTCCCCGGGTATCTACAATGAGCAGTTCTTC.

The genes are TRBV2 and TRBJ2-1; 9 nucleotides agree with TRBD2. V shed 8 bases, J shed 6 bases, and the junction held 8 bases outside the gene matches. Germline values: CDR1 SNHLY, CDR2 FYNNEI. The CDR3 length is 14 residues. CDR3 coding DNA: TGTGCCAGCCTCTGGGCGGGAGGGCCCAATGAGCAGTTCTTC. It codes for CASLWAGGPNEQFF.

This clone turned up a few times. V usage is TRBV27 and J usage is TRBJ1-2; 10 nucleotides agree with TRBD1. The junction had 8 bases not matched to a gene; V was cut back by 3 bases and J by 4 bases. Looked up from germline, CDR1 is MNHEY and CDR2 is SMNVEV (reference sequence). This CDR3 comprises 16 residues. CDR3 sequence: CASSFFTDRGFYGYTF. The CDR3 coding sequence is TGTGCCAGCAGTTTTTTCACGGACAGGGGGTTCTATGGCTACACCTTC.

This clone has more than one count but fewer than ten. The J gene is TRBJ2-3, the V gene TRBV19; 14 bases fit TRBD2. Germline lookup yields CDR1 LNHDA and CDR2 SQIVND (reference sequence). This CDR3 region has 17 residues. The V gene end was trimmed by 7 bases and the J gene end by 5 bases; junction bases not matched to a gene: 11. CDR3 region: CASNTPGLAGERDTQYF. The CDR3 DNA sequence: TGTGCCAGTAATACACCGGGACTAGCGGGAGAGCGAGATACGCAGTATTTT.

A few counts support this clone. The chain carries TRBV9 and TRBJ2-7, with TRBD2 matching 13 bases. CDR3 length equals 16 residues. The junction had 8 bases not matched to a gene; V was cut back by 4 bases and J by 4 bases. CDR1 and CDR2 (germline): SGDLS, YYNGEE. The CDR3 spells CASSSVLAGGPYEQYF. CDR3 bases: TGTGCCAGCAGCTCGGTACTAGCGGGAGGGCCGTACGAGCAGTACTTC.

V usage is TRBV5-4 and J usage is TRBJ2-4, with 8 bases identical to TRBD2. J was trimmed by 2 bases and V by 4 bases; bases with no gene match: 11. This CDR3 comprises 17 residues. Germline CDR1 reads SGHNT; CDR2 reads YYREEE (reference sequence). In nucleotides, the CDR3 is TGTGCCAGCAGCCGAACCCCAGCGGGAGAAACCAAAAACATTCAGTACTTC. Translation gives CASSRTPAGETKNIQYF.

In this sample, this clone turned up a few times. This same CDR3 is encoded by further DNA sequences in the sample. The CDR3 sequence: CASSLGSGDTQYF. The CDR3, as DNA: TGCGCCAGCAGCTTGGGTTCGGGTGATACGCAGTATTTT. The chain recombines TRBV5-1 with TRBJ2-3, with D unclear. The germline V gene encodes CDR1 SGHRS and CDR2 YFSETQ. V was clipped by 0 bases and J by 6 bases, with 8 bases between them. The CDR3 consists of 13 residues.

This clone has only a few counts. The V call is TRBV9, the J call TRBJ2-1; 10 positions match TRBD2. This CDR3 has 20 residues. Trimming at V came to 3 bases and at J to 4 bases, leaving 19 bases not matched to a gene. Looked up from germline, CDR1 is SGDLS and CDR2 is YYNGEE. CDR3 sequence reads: CASSAWVLAGVAGGYNEQFF. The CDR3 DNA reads TGTGCCAGCAGCGCCTGGGTGCTAGCGGGAGTAGCTGGGGGGTACAATGAGCAGTTCTTC.

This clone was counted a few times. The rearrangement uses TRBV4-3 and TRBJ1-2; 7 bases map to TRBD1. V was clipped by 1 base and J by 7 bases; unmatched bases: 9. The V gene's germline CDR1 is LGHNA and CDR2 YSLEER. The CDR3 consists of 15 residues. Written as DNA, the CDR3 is TGCGCCAGCAGCCAAGTCACAACAGGGGAGACTGGCTACACCTTC. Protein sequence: CASSQVTTGETGYTF.

CDR3 DNA sequence: TGTGCCAGCAGTCTCGGGACAGCTGATATCTACGAGCAGTACGTC. Protein sequence: CASSLGTADIYEQYV. This rearrangement joins TRBV7-2 to TRBJ2-7, with 7 bases aligning to TRBD1. V was pared by 6 bases and J by 3 bases, with 11 bases of the junction left unmatched. The germline V gene has CDR1 SGHTA and CDR2 FQGNSA. The CDR3 consists of 15 residues.

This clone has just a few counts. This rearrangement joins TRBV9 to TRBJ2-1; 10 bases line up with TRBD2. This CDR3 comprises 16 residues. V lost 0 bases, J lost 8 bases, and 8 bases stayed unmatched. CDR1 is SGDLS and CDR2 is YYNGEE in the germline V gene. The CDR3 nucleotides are TGTGCCAGCAGCGTAGCCCCTCTAGCGGGAGACCATGAGCAGTTCTTC. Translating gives CASSVAPLAGDHEQFF.

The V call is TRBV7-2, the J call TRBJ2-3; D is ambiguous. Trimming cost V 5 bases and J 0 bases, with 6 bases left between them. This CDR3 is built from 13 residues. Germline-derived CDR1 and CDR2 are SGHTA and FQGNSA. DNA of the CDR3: TGTGCCAGCAGCGTGGCTAGCACAGATACGCAGTATTTT. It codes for CASSVASTDTQYF.

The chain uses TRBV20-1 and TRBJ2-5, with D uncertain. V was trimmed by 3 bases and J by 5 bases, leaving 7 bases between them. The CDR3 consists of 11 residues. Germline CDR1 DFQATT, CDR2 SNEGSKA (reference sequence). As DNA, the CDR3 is TGCAGTGCTAGGAAAGAGGAGACCCAGTACTTC. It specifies CSARKEETQYF.

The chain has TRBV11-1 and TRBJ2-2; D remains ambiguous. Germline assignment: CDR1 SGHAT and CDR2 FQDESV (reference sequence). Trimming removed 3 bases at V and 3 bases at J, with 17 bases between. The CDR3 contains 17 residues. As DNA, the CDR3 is TGTGCCAGCAGCTTTAAGGCACAGAAACGGTACACCGGGGAGCTGTTTTTT. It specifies CASSFKAQKRYTGELFF.

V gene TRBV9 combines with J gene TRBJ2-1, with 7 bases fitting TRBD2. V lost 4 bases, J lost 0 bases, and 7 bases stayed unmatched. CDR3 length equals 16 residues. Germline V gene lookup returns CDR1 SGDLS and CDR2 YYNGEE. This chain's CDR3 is CASSPRGLTSYNEQFF. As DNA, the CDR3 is TGTGCCAGCAGCCCCCGGGGACTAACCTCCTACAATGAGCAGTTCTTC.